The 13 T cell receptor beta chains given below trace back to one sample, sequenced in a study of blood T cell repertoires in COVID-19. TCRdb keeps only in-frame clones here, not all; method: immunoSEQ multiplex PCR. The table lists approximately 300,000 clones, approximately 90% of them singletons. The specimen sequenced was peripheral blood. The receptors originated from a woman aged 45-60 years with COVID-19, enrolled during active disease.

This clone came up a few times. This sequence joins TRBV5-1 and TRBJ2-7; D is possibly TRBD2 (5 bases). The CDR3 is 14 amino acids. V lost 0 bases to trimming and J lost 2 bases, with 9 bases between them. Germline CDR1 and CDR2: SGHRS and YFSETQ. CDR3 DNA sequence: TGCGCCAGCAGCTTGGATCGGGAAGCCTACGAGCAGTACTTC. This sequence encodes CASSLDREAYEQYF.

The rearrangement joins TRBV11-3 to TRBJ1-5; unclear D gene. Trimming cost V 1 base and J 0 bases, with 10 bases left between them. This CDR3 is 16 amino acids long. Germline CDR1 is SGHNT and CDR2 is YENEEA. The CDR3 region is CASSLGRVYSNQPQHF. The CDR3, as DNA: TGTGCCAGCAGCTTAGGGAGGGTGTATAGCAATCAGCCCCAGCATTTT.

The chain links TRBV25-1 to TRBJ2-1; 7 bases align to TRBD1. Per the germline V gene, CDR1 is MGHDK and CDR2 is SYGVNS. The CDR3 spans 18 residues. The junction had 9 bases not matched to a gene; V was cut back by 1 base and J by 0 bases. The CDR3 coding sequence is TGTGCCAGCAGTGAATCCCCGACAGGGATCGCCTCCTACAATGAGCAGTTCTTC. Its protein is CASSESPTGIASYNEQFF.

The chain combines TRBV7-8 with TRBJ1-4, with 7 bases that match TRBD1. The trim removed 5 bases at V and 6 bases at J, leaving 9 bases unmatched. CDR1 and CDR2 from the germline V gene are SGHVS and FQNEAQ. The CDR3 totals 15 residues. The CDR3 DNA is TGTGCCAGCAGCCCTCTTACAGGGGACCATGAAAAACTGTTTTTT. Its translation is CASSPLTGDHEKLFF.

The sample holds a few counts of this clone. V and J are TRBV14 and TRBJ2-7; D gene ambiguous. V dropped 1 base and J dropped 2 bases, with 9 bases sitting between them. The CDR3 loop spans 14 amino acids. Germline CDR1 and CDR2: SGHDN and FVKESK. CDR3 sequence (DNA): TGTGCCAGCAGCCAAGTTTGGCAGACCTACGAGCAGTACTTC. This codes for CASSQVWQTYEQYF.

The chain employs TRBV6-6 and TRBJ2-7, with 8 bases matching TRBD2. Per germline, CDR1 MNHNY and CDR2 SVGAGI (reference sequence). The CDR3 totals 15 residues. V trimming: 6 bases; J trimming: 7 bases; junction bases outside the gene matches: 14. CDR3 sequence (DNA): TGTGCCAGCAGGACGCAGGCTAGCGGGTTTAAGGAGCAGTACTTC. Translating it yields CASRTQASGFKEQYF.

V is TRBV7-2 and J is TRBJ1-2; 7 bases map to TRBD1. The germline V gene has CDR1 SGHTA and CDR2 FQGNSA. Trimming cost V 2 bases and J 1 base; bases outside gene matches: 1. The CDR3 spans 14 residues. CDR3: CASSLRDSNYGYTF. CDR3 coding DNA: TGTGCCAGCAGCTTAAGGGACAGTAACTATGGCTACACCTTC.

CDR3 amino acids: CASSLARQGTGVRATEQYF. CDR3 coding DNA: TGCGCCAGCAGCTTGGCCCGACAGGGCACCGGAGTCCGGGCTACAGAGCAGTACTTC. The chain combines TRBV5-1 with TRBJ2-7; 7 positions match TRBD1. The V gene's germline CDR1 is SGHRS and CDR2 YFSETQ. This CDR3 has 19 amino acids. Trimming at V came to 0 bases and at J to 7 bases, leaving 22 bases not matched to a gene.

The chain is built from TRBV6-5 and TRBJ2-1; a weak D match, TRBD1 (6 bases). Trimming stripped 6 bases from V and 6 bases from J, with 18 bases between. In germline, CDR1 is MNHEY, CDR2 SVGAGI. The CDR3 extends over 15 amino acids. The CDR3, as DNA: TGTGCCAGCAGGCCCCGACGGGACACGATCAATGAGCAGTTCTTC. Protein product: CASRPRRDTINEQFF.

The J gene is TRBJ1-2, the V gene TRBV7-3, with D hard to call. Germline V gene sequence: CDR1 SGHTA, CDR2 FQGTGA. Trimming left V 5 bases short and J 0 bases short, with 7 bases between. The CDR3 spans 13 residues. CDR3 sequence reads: CASSIGSNYGYTF. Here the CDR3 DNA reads TGTGCCAGCAGCATCGGTTCTAACTATGGCTACACCTTC. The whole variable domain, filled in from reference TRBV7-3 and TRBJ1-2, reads GAGVSQTPSNKVTEKGKYVELRCDPISGHTALYWYRQSLGQGPEFLIYFQGTGAADDSGLPNDRFFAVRPEGSVSTLKIQRTERGDSAVYLCASSIGSNYGYTFGSGTRLTVV.

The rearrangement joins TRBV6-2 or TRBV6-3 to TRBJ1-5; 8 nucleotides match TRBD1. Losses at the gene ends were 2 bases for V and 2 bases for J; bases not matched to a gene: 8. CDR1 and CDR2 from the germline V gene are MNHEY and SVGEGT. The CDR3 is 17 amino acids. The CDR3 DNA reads TGTGCCAGCAGTTACCAGGGGACAGGACGGGGCAATCAGCCCCAGCATTTT. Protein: CASSYQGTGRGNQPQHF.

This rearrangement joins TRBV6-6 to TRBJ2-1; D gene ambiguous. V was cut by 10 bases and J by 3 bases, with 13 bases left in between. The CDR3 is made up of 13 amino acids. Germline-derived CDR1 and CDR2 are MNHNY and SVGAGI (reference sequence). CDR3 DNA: TGTGCCACCTCCGGAGTCAGCTACAATGAGCAGTTCTTC. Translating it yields CATSGVSYNEQFF.

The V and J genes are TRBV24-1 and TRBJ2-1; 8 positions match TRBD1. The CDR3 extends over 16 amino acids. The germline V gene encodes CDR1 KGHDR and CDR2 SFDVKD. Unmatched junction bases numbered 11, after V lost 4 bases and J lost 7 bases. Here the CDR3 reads CATSEPIRQGMNEQFF. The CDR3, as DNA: TGTGCCACCAGTGAACCGATCCGACAGGGGATGAATGAGCAGTTCTTC.